Presented here are 22 T cell receptor beta chains from one specimen sequenced in a study of tumor-infiltrating lymphocytes in primary liver carcinoma. Blood RNA originated from unsorted whole blood, with germline DNA additionally extracted. Synthesis of TCR beta cDNA was carried out from approximately 500 ng total RNA with a constant-region primer. Slightly modified ARM-PCR served as the procedure for the TCR beta libraries. These libraries came from three rounds of nested multiplex PCR. Primers for the first two PCR rounds were TRBV1-TRBV30 forward primers and a C-beta reverse primer (approximately 10 cycles per round). MiXCR, run by TCRdb on the multiplex PCR reads, gives a single entry per CDR3 protein. The table lists 150,000 to 200,000 distinct CDR3 sequences, 60% of them singletons, with approximately 67% in the top ten. Sequencing was carried out using peripheral blood. The receptor set was obtained from a man aged 40-49 years with primary liver carcinoma and hepatitis B virus infection.

The J gene is TRBJ2-7, the V gene TRBV6-6; D not certain. Germline V lookup: CDR1 MNHNY, CDR2 SVGAGI (reference sequence). The CDR3 has 12 residues. V lost 2 bases and J lost 7, with 9 bases in between. The CDR3 protein is CASSYTAGEQYF. The CDR3 nucleotides read TGTGCCAGCAGTTACACGGCCGGTGAGCAGTACTTC.

The table lists this clonotype with a count of one. At one end, the junction sequence differs from germline, possibly due to a read error. The genes are TRBV11-2 and TRBJ1-4; possible D gene TRBD1, 5 bases. The CDR3 loop spans 14 amino acids. Germline V gene data show CDR1 as SGHAT and CDR2 as FQNNGV. The DNA of the CDR3 is TGTACCAGCAGCTTAGAAGTTGGGGACGGAAAACTGTTTTTT. This codes for CTSSLEVGDGKLFF.

Only a few counts were recorded for this clonotype. A much larger clone is a single base away; this may be a read error. The chain links TRBV29-1 to TRBJ2-1; TRBD2 aligns across 10 bases. V lost 5 bases, J lost 8 bases, and 6 bases stayed unmatched. The CDR3 loop spans 13 amino acids. CDR1 and CDR2 from the germline V gene are SQVTM and ANQGSEA. CDR3 residues: CSVPLAGVDEQFF. CDR3 bases: TGCAGCGTTCCTCTAGCGGGAGTCGATGAGCAGTTCTTC.

A remark on this clonotype: A read error may produce the germline difference seen at one junction end. The V gene is TRBV6-5, the J gene TRBJ2-7; D unresolved. CDR3 length: 11 residues. Germline lookup yields CDR1 MNHEY and CDR2 SVGAGI. In DNA, the CDR3 is TGTGCCAGCAGTTACTCGTTCGAGGAGTACTTC. This sequence encodes CASSYSFEEYF.

Remarks on this clonotype: One end of the junction does not line up with germline, which may come from a read error. The chain joins TRBV6-5 to TRBJ1-1; D might be TRBD1 (5 bases). Germline CDR1 reads MNHEY; CDR2 reads SVGAGI. CDR3 size: 14 residues. DNA for the CDR3: TGTGCCAACAGTTTCCCCTCTAGGGGAACTGAAGCTTTCTTT. It yields the protein CANSFPSRGTEAFF.

There are a few counts of this clonotype. The genes are TRBV6-1 and TRBJ1-3, with no clear D. The CDR3 is 13 amino acids. Trimming left V 6 bases short and J 4 bases short, with 10 bases between. Per the germline V gene, CDR1 is MNHNS and CDR2 is SASEGT. Here the CDR3 reads CASRNTEGNTIYF. For the CDR3, the DNA is TGTGCCAGCAGGAATACGGAAGGAAACACCATATATTTT.

This clonotype was seen only a few times. V and J are TRBV6-1 and TRBJ2-7; TRBD1 matches 7 bases. Germline V gene data show CDR1 as MNHNS and CDR2 as SASEGT. Trimming took 6 bases from V and 2 from J; bases not matched to a gene: 10. CDR3 length: 15 residues. DNA for the CDR3: TGTGCCAGCAGCCGGCAGGGGGACAGCACCTACGAGCAGTACTTC. It encodes CASSRQGDSTYEQYF.

This clonotype came up a few times. This chain uses TRBV10-3 with TRBJ1-5; 8 bases align to TRBD1. After removal of 6 bases from V and 5 bases from J, the junction contained 12 bases not matched to a gene. The CDR3 is made up of 16 amino acids. Germline V gene data show CDR1 as ENHRY and CDR2 as SYGVKD. The CDR3 region is CAISRDRTGGDQPQHF. The CDR3 DNA sequence: TGTGCCATCAGCCGGGACAGGACAGGAGGGGATCAGCCCCAGCATTTT.

The chain has TRBV5-5 and TRBJ1-5; a weak D match, TRBD1 (6 bases). V lost 1 base and J lost 2, with 13 bases in between. The CDR3 has 16 residues. The germline V gene encodes CDR1 SGHKS and CDR2 YYEKEE (reference sequence). The CDR3 loop reads CASSLLAQGGNQPQHF. The CDR3 DNA reads TGTGCCAGCAGCTTGTTAGCACAGGGAGGCAATCAGCCCCAGCATTTT.

About this clonotype: The junction shows a germline mismatch at one end, possibly a read error. The V gene is TRBV7-8, the J gene TRBJ2-2; TRBD2 aligns across 10 bases. The V gene's germline CDR1 is SGHVS and CDR2 FQNEAQ. The CDR3 has 16 amino acids. CDR3 sequence: CASSPGLAVVGGKLFF. The CDR3 nucleotides are TGTGCCAGCAGCCCAGGACTAGCGGTCGTGGGCGGGAAGCTGTTTTTT.

This chain connects TRBV6-2 or TRBV6-3 to TRBJ2-2; the D is unclear. Trimming cost V 4 bases and J 1 base, with 10 bases left between them. The CDR3 loop spans 15 amino acids. Germline CDR1 is MNHEY and CDR2 is SVGEGT. CDR3 bases: TGTGCCAGCAGTTGGGCTCCTAGGAACACCGGGGAGCTGTTTTTT. Its protein is CASSWAPRNTGELFF.

On this clonotype itself: The junction departs from germline at one end; a sequencing error may be responsible. The gene calls are TRBV10-2 and TRBJ1-2; maybe TRBD1 (6 bases). This CDR3 comprises 14 residues. Germline V CDR1 and CDR2: WSHSY, SAAADI. CDR3 in amino acids: CVSTRDRQGYGYTF. CDR3 nucleotide sequence: TGCGTCAGCACCCGAGACAGGCAGGGCTATGGCTACACCTTC.

As to this clonotype: One base away lies a much larger clone, so this may be a sequencing read error. CDR3 sequence reads: CSVETVAEETQYF. CDR3 DNA sequence: TGCAGCGTGGAGACAGTGGCGGAAGAGACCCAGTACTTC. The chain couples TRBV29-1 to TRBJ2-5, with D maybe TRBD1 (5 bases). The germline gives CDR1 SQVTM, CDR2 ANQGSEA. Trimming cost V 6 bases and J 3 bases, with 14 bases left between them. The CDR3 loop spans 13 amino acids. Based on the CDR3 plus reference TRBV29-1 and TRBJ2-5, the full variable domain is SAVISQKPSRDICQRGTSLTIQCQVDSQVTMMFWYRQQPGQSLTLIATANQGSEATYESGFVIDKFPISRPNLTFSTLTVSNMSPEDSSIYLCSVETVAEETQYFGPGTRLLVL.

With regard to this clonotype: One junction end does not reproduce the germline sequence, and a read error may be involved. The rearrangement links TRBV4-2 to TRBJ2-5; TRBD2 matches at 11 bases. The CDR3 length is 15 residues. Germline CDR1 LGHNA, CDR2 YNFKEQ. Here the CDR3 DNA reads TGTGCCAGCACCTCAGGGACTAGCGGTGAAGAGACCCAGCACTTC. Its translation is CASTSGTSGEETQHF.

The rearrangement joins TRBV11-2 to TRBJ2-7; 8 nucleotides line up with TRBD2. Germline-derived CDR1 and CDR2 are SGHAT and FQNNGV. The CDR3 runs to 13 residues. Losses at the gene ends were 5 bases for V and 6 bases for J; bases not matched to a gene: 6. The CDR3 region is CASSPLTSVEQYF. The DNA of the CDR3 is TGTGCCAGCAGCCCCTTGACTAGCGTCGAGCAGTACTTC.

A few counts support this clonotype. The rearrangement joins TRBV12-3 or TRBV12-4 to TRBJ1-1; D might be TRBD1 (6 bases). CDR3 length equals 13 residues. V lost 3 bases and J lost 5, with 10 bases in between. The CDR3 here is CASSFLQGTEAFF. In DNA form, the CDR3 reads TGTGCCAGCAGTTTTCTCCAGGGGACTGAAGCTTTCTTT.

This clonotype appeared many times. The rearrangement links TRBV11-2 to TRBJ2-1, with a weak D call TRBD1 (5 bases). CDR1 is SGHAT, CDR2 FQNNGV, per germline. Trimming took off 6 bases at V and 10 bases at J, with 16 bases between the two ends. The CDR3 is 13 residues long. CDR3 nucleotides: TGTGCCAGCAGTAAGGGGTCCCCACGGGAGCAGTTCTTC. Translated, it gives CASSKGSPREQFF.

This chain joins TRBV30 and TRBJ2-7; D might be TRBD1 or TRBD2, each matching 5 bases. The germline V gene encodes CDR1 GTSNPN and CDR2 SVGIG (reference sequence). The V and J ends lost 5 bases and 5 bases respectively, with 16 bases between them. This CDR3 region has 13 residues. The CDR3 bases are TGTGCCTGGTCCGGGACGCTTAATAACGAGCAGTACTTC. Encoded protein: CAWSGTLNNEQYF.

A remark on this clonotype: Being one base from a much bigger clone, this may be a read error. The chain joins TRBV6-1 to TRBJ2-3, with D possibly TRBD2 on 5 matching bases. Trimming removed 9 bases from V and 2 bases from J, with 18 bases in between. The CDR3 contains 15 residues. Per germline, CDR1 MNHNS and CDR2 SASEGT. In DNA, the CDR3 is TGTGCCAGGAGTCCCGGGGTGGGTGCCACAGATACGCAGTATTTT. It codes for CARSPGVGATDTQYF.

This rearrangement joins TRBV29-1 to TRBJ2-5; D ambiguous. The CDR3 is 12 residues long. V was pared by 3 bases and J by 7 bases, with 12 bases between. Germline values: CDR1 SQVTM, CDR2 ANQGSEA. CDR3 loop: CSVDVDLGTQYF. CDR3 DNA sequence: TGCAGCGTTGATGTGGATCTGGGGACCCAGTACTTC.

This clonotype was seen only a few times. This rearrangement joins TRBV29-1 to TRBJ2-5; 7 positions agree with TRBD2. Losses at the gene ends were 7 bases for V and 2 bases for J; bases not matched to a gene: 7. Germline CDR1 SQVTM, CDR2 ANQGSEA. The CDR3 is made up of 13 amino acids. The CDR3 here is CSAASGAQETQYF. The CDR3 DNA follows: TGCAGCGCCGCGAGCGGGGCACAAGAGACCCAGTACTTC.

The table lists this clonotype with a few counts. The chain employs TRBV11-2 and TRBJ2-3, with D tentatively TRBD1 (5 bases). V was cut by 5 bases and J by 3 bases, with 21 bases left in between. The CDR3 runs to 17 residues. Germline-derived CDR1 and CDR2 are SGHAT and FQNNGV. This CDR3 reads CASSLNLQGTVTDTQYF. In DNA, the CDR3 is TGTGCCAGCAGCCTCAACCTGCAGGGTACGGTGACAGATACGCAGTATTTT.